This TCR beta chain was captured by sequencing in a study of blood T cells in healthy people across ages. Study details: Capturing about one barcoded beta molecule per two T cells was achieved by template switching. General study points: PBMCs were not sorted, which prevented a conclusive comparison of naive versus antigen-experienced cells. Per million T cells, TCR beta diversity dropped roughly linearly as age increased. Total diversity from one million sequenced T cells was likely underestimated.

PCR was performed a second time for about 7 to 11 cycles using a sample-barcoded 5' primer and a J-beta primer mix. MiXCR was run by TCRdb on the 5' RACE reads, yielding one entry per CDR3 protein. This sample carries more than 1 million distinct CDR3 sequences, 40% to 55% of them seen once, and the ten largest clones take about 20%. Germline values: CDR1 MNHEY, CDR2 SMNVEV (reference sequence). CDR3 length: 16 amino acids. V was clipped by 4 bases and J by 7 bases, with 19 bases between them. About this clonotype: Antigen unknown.

V and J are TRBV27 and TRBJ1-4, with no clear D. The material sequenced was blood. This receptor was taken from a woman aged 55-69 years in good health. CDR3 loop: CASSSLRRGVSEKLFF. CDR3 coding DNA: TGTGCCAGCAGTTCCCTCCGTAGAGGTGTGAGTGAAAAACTGTTTTTT.